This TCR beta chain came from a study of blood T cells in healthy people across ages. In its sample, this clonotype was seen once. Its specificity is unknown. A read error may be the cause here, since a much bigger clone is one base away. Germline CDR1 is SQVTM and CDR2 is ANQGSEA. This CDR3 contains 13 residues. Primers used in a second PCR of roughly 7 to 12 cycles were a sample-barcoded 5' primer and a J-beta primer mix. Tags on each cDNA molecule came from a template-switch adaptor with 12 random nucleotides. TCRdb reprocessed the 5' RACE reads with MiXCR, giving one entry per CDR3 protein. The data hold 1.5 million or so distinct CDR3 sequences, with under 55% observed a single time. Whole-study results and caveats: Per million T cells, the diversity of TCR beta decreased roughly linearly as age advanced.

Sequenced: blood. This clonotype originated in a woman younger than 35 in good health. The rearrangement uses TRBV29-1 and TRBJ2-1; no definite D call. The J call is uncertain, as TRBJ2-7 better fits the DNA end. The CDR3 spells CSVARVTYNEQYF. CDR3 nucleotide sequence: TGCAGCGTTGCAAGGGTTACCTACAATGAGCAGTACTTC.